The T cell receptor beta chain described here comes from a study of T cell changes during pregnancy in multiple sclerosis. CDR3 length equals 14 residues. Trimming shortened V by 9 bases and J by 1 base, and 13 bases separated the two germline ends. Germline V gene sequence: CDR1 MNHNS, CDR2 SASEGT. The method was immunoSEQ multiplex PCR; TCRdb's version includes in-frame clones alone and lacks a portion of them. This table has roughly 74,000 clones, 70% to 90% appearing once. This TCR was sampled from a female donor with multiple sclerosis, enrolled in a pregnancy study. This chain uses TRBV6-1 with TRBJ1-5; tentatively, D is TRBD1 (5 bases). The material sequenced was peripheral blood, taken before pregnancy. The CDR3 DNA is TGTGCCAGTTTCAGGGACTTCAGCAATCAGCCCCAGCATTTT. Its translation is CASFRDFSNQPQHF.